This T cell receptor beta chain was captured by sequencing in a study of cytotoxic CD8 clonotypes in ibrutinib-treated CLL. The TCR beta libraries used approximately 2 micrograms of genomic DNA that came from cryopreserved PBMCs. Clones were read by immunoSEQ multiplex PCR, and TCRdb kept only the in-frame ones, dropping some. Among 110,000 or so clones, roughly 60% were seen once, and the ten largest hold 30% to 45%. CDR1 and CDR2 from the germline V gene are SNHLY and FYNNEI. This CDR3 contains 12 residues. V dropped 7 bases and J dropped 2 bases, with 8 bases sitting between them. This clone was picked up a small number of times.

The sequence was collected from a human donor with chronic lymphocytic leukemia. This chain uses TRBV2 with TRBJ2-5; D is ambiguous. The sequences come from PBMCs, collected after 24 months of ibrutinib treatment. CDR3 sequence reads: CASMRRQETQYF. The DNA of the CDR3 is TGTGCCAGCATGAGGCGGCAAGAGACCCAGTACTTC.